Below, one TCR beta chain is given with its context. The entry originates in a study of PD-L1 blockade in urothelial cancer. As for the study in general: Treatment start was followed by blood analysis at 3 weeks (second dose) and again at 6 weeks. T cells numbered a median of 141,255 in the blood samples.

With V trimmed by 1 base and J by 3 bases, 2 bases remained unmatched. The germline V gene has CDR1 KGHSH and CDR2 LQKENI. The CDR3 sequence is 14 residues long. The protocol was immunoSEQ multiplex PCR, while the TCRdb copy is restricted to in-frame clones and leaves out a portion. The sample shows around 120,000 clones, around 89% of them seen only once. The time point denotes: peripheral blood 6 weeks after treatment start. Disease in patients was locally advanced or metastatic urothelial carcinoma. Pretreatment sampling and on-treatment sampling together yielded between 1 and 8 samples for each patient.

This sequence was found in a man in his 60s with urothelial cancer. The specimen comprised PBMCs, sampled around atezolizumab (anti-PD-L1) treatment. The rearrangement joins TRBV18 to TRBJ1-1, with 7 bases lining up with TRBD1. The CDR3 DNA follows: TGTGCCAGCTCACCACAAGGGGGCTACACTGAAGCTTTCTTT. Its translation is CASSPQGGYTEAFF.